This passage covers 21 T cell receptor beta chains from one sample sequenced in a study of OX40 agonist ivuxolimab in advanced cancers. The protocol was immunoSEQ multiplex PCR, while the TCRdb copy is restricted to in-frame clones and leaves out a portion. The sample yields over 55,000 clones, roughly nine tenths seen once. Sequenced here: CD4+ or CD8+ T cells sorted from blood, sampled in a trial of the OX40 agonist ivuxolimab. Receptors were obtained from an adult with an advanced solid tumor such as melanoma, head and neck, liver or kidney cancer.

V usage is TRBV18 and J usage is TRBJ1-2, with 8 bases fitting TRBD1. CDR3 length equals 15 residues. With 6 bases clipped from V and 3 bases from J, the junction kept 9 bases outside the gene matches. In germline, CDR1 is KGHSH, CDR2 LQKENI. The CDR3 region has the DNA TGTGCCAGCTCCGCACTGACAGGGGTCGACTATGGCTACACCTTC. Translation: CASSALTGVDYGYTF.

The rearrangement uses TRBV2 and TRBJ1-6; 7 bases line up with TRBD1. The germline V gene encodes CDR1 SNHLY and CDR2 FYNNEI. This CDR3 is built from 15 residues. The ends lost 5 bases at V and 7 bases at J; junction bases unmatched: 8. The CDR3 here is CASSTTGNGNSPLHF. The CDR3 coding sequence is TGTGCCAGCAGTACGACAGGGAACGGGAATTCACCCCTCCACTTT.

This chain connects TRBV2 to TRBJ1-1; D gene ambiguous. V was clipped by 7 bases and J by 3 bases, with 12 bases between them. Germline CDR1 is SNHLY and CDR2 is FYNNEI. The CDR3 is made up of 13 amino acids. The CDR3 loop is CASTINPHTEAFF. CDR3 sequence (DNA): TGTGCCAGCACCATCAACCCTCACACTGAAGCTTTCTTT.

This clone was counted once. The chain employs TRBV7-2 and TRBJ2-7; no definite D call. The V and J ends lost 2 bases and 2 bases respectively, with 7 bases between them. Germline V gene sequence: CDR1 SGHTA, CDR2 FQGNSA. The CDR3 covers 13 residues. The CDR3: CASSLRRAYEQYF. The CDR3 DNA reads TGTGCCAGCAGCTTAAGGCGCGCCTACGAGCAGTACTTC.

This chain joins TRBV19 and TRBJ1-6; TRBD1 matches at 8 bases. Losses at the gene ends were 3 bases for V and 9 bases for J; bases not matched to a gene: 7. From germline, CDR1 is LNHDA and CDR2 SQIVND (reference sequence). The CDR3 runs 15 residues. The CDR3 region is CASSIQGAKGSPLHF. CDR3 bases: TGTGCCAGTAGTATTCAGGGGGCTAAAGGTTCACCCCTCCACTTT.

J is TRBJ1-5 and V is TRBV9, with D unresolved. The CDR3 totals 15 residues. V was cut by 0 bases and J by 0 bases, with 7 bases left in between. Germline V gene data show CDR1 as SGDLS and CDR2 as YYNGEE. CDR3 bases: TGTGCCAGCAGCGTAGATGGAGATAGCAATCAGCCCCAGCATTTT. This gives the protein CASSVDGDSNQPQHF.

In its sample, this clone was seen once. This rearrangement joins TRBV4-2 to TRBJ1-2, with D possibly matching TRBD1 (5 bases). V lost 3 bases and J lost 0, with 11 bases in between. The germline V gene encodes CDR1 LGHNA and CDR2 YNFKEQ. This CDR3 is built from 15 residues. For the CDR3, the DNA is TGTGCCAGCAGCCAGGTGGGACCGTCTAACTATGGCTACACCTTC. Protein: CASSQVGPSNYGYTF.

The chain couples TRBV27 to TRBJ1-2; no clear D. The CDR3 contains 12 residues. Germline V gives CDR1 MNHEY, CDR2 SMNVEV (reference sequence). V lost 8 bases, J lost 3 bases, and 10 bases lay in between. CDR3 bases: TGTGCCAGCGCCACGCCAGACTATGGCTACACCTTC. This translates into CASATPDYGYTF.

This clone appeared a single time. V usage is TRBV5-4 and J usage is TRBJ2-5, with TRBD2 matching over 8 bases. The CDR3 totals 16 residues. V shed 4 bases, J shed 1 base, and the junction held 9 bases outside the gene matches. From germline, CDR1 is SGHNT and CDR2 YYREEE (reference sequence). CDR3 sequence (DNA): TGTGCCAGCAGCAGATTAGCGGGGTACAGCCAAGAGACCCAGTACTTC. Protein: CASSRLAGYSQETQYF.

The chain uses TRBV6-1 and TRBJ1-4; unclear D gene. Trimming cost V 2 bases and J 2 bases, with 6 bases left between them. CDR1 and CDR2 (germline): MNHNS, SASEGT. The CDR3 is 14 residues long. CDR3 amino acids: CASSESWTNEKLFF. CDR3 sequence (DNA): TGTGCCAGCAGTGAAAGTTGGACTAATGAAAAACTGTTTTTT.

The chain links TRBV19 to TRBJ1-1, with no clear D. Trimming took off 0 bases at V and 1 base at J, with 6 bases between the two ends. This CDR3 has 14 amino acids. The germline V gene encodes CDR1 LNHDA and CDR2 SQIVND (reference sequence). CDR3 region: CASSIEVTNTEAFF. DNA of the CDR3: TGTGCCAGTAGTATAGAGGTAACGAACACTGAAGCTTTCTTT.

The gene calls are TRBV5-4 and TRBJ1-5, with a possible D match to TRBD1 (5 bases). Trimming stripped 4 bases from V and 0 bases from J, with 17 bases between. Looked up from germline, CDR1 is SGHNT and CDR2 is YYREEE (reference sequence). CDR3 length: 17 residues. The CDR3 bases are TGTGCCAGCAGCCGCGGGGACGGAGGATATAGCAATCAGCCCCAGCATTTT. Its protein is CASSRGDGGYSNQPQHF.

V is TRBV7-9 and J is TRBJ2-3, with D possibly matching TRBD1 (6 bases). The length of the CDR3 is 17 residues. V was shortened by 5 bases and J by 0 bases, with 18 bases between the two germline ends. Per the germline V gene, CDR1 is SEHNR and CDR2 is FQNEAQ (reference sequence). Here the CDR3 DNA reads TGTGCCAGCAGCGTTAGCCAGGGGCGCATTAGCACAGATACGCAGTATTTT. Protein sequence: CASSVSQGRISTDTQYF.

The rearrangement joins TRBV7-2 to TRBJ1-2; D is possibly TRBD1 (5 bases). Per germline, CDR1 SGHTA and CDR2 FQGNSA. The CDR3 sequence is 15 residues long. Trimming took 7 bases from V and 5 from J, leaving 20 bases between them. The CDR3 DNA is TGTGCCAGCACAGTTGGACCTGGGGGTGCTTATGGCTACACCTTC. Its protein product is CASTVGPGGAYGYTF. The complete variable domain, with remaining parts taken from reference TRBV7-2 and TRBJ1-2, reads GAGVSQSPSNKVTEKGKDVELRCDPISGHTALYWYRQSLGQGLEFLIYFQGNSAPDKSGLPSDRFSAERTGGSVSTLTIQRTQQEDSAVYLCASTVGPGGAYGYTFGSGTRLTVV.

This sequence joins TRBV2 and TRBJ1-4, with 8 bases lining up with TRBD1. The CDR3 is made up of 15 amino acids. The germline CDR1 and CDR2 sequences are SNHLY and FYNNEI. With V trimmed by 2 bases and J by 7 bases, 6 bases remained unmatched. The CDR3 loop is CASSEYVTGVEKLFF. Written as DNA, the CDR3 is TGTGCCAGCAGTGAATATGTGACAGGGGTTGAAAAACTGTTTTTT.

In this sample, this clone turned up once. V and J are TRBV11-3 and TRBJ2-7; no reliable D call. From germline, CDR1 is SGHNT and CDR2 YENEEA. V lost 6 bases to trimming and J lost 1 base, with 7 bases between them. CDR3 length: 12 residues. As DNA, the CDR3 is TGTGCCAGCAGTTACACATCCTACGAGCAGTACTTC. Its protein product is CASSYTSYEQYF.

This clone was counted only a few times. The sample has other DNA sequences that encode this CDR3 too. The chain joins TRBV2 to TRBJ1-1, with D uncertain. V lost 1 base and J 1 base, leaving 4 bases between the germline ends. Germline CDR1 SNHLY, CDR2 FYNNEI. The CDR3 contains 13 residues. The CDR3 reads CASSEDRNTEAFF. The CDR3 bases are TGTGCCAGCAGTGAAGACAGGAACACTGAAGCTTTCTTT.

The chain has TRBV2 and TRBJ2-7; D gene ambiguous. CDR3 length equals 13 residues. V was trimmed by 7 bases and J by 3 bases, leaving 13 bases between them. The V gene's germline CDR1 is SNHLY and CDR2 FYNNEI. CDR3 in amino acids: CASNRVRNYEQYF. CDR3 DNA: TGTGCCAGCAATAGGGTGCGGAACTACGAGCAGTACTTC.

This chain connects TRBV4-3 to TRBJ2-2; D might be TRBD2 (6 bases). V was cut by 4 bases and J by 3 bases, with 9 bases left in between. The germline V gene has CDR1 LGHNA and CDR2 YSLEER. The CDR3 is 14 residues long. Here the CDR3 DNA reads TGCGCCAGCAGCCTACTAGCCTACACCGGGGAGCTGTTTTTT. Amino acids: CASSLLAYTGELFF.

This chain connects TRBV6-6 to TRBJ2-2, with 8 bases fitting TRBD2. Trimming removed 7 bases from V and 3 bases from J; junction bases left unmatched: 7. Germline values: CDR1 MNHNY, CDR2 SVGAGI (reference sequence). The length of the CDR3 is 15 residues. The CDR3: CASIFSGEYTGELFF. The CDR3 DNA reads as TGTGCCAGCATCTTTAGCGGGGAATACACCGGGGAGCTGTTTTTT.

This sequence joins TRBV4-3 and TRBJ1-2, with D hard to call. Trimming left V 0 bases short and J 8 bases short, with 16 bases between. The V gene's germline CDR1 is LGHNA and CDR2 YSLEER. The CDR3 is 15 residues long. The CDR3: CASSQEVGGSGGYTF. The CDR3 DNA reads TGCGCCAGCAGCCAAGAGGTGGGCGGTTCGGGGGGCTACACCTTC.